This T cell receptor beta chain was sequenced during a study of blood T cells in healthy people across ages. Alongside a J-beta primer mix, a sample-barcoded 5' primer served in a second PCR lasting roughly 6 to 12 cycles. Unique molecular identifiers of 12 random nucleotides labeled each cDNA. TCRdb reprocessed the 5' RACE reads with MiXCR, giving one entry per CDR3 protein. Of 1.5 million to 2 million distinct CDR3 sequences listed, around 36% were seen once; the top ten hold about 11%. This clonotype occurred once. The CDR3 spans 15 residues. CDR1 is SGHRS, CDR2 YFSETQ, per germline. Trimming pared 4 bases from V and 4 bases from J, leaving 18 bases between.

The sequenced sample was blood. This clonotype originated in a woman younger than 45 in good health. The V gene is TRBV5-1, the J gene TRBJ2-7; TRBD1 is a possible D gene (6 bases). The CDR3 nucleotides are TGCGCCAGCAGCGCGGACAGCCTGAGGGCTTACGAGCAGTACTTC. Protein: CASSADSLRAYEQYF.